The 22 T cell receptor beta chains below come from one sample, sequenced in a study of graft-versus-host responses after intestinal transplantation. Method: immunoSEQ multiplex PCR; TCRdb's copy keeps in-frame clones and lacks some. Here the sample spans about 100,000 clones, roughly nine tenths being singletons. These receptors' targets are unknown. The specimen comprised unstimulated CD4+ T cells sorted from spleen or lymph node cells, sampled before intestinal transplant. These receptors were obtained from a human donor who received an intestinal transplant.

This clone was counted once. The chain is built from TRBV5-4 and TRBJ2-3, with 9 bases aligning to TRBD1. The CDR3 length is 14 residues. The V and J ends lost 2 bases and 3 bases, in that order; junction bases with no gene match: 1. CDR1 is SGHNT and CDR2 is YYREEE in the germline V gene (reference sequence). The CDR3 region has the DNA TGTGCCAGCAGCTTTGGACAGGGGACAGATACGCAGTATTTT. This gives the protein CASSFGQGTDTQYF.

The chain links TRBV4-1 to TRBJ1-1, with D perhaps TRBD1 (5 bases). CDR1 and CDR2 (germline): MGHRA, YSYEKL. This CDR3 comprises 15 residues. The V end lost 4 bases, the J end lost 1 base, and 13 bases lay between the germline ends. CDR3: CASSPIGEKNTEAFF. CDR3 DNA: TGCGCCAGCAGCCCTATAGGGGAGAAGAACACTGAAGCTTTCTTT.

This chain uses TRBV10-3 with TRBJ2-1, with a weak D call TRBD1 (9 bases). CDR1 and CDR2 (germline): ENHRY, SYGVKD. This CDR3 has 21 residues. Trimming pared 6 bases from V and 2 bases from J, leaving 32 bases between. Here the CDR3 DNA reads TGTGCCATCAGAGAACACACAGGGGGCTTAGCGGGGCCGGGCACCTACAATGAGCAGTTCTTC. It specifies CAIREHTGGLAGPGTYNEQFF.

The rearrangement uses TRBV6-1 and TRBJ1-5, with D tentatively TRBD1 (6 bases). Trimming removed 6 bases at V and 4 bases at J, with 16 bases between. The CDR3 extends over 15 amino acids. Germline values: CDR1 MNHNS, CDR2 SASEGT. CDR3 protein: CASRDQRQANQPQHF. Here the CDR3 DNA reads TGTGCCAGCAGGGACCAAAGACAGGCTAATCAGCCCCAGCATTTT.

The chain is built from TRBV19 and TRBJ2-2; D possibly matches TRBD1 or TRBD2 (6 bases each). Between the trimmed V and J ends, which lost 7 bases and 2 bases, there was a span of 17 bases. There are 16 residues in the CDR3. Germline V CDR1 and CDR2: LNHDA, SQIVND (reference sequence). CDR3 residues: CASKPEGTTNTGELFF. CDR3 in DNA: TGTGCCAGTAAGCCGGAGGGGACAACCAACACCGGGGAGCTGTTTTTT.

This chain joins TRBV6-1 and TRBJ1-5; weak D call: TRBD1 (5 bases). Germline assignment: CDR1 MNHNS and CDR2 SASEGT. CDR3 length equals 16 residues. With 4 bases removed from V and 0 bases from J, the gap between germline ends came to 13 bases. The CDR3, as DNA: TGTGCCAGCAGTGGTCTGGACACATATAGCAATCAGCCCCAGCATTTT. Its translation is CASSGLDTYSNQPQHF.

The chain combines TRBV4-2 with TRBJ2-5, with TRBD2 identical over 9 bases. The CDR3 extends over 16 amino acids. With V trimmed by 5 bases and J by 5 bases, 12 bases remained unmatched. Germline CDR1 and CDR2: LGHNA and YNFKEQ. The CDR3 region has the DNA TGTGCCAGCAGCGAGCGGGGCGCGGGAGGGCTGGAGACCCAGTACTTC. Its translation is CASSERGAGGLETQYF.

The chain recombines TRBV5-1 with TRBJ1-2; no clear D gene. Trimming removed 0 bases at V and 4 bases at J, with 16 bases between. Germline CDR1 SGHRS, CDR2 YFSETQ. This CDR3 contains 16 residues. The CDR3 DNA reads TGCGCCAGCAGCTTGGGTGGACGGAAGAACTCCTATGGCTACACCTTC. Translating it yields CASSLGGRKNSYGYTF.

The V call is TRBV9, the J call TRBJ2-3; 7 bases line up with TRBD1. This CDR3 region has 15 residues. Germline CDR1 is SGDLS and CDR2 is YYNGEE. V was pared by 0 bases and J by 4 bases, with 5 bases of the junction left unmatched. The DNA of the CDR3 is TGTGCCAGCAGCGTAGCAGGGGACAGCCCAGATACGCAGTATTTT. It is translated as CASSVAGDSPDTQYF.

A word on this clone: Germline is not matched at one junction end, which may reflect a read error. The chain uses TRBV2 and TRBJ1-2; tentatively, D is TRBD1 (5 bases). CDR3 length: 15 amino acids. Germline CDR1 reads SNHLY; CDR2 reads FYNNEI. CDR3 residues: CASRELYRINYGYTF. The CDR3, as DNA: TGTGCCAGCCGTGAATTATACAGGATAAACTATGGCTACACCTTC.

This chain uses TRBV18 with TRBJ1-3; D is undetermined. Germline CDR1 KGHSH, CDR2 LQKENI. The CDR3 covers 14 residues. V lost 2 bases, J lost 0 bases, and 5 bases lay in between. The CDR3 nucleotides read TGTGCCAGCTCACCAAAGGCCTCTGGAAACACCATATATTTT. It translates to CASSPKASGNTIYF.

V usage is TRBV7-9 and J usage is TRBJ2-7; perhaps TRBD2 as D (6 bases). The CDR3 sequence is 11 residues long. Germline V gives CDR1 SEHNR, CDR2 FQNEAQ (reference sequence). Trimming shortened V by 7 bases and J by 5 bases, and 9 bases separated the two germline ends. CDR3 sequence: CASKGGDEQYF. The DNA for the CDR3 is TGTGCCAGCAAGGGAGGCGACGAGCAGTACTTC.

The CDR3, as DNA: TGTGCCAGCAGTCTAGGACACGGCAATCAGCCCCAGCATTTT. Amino acids: CASSLGHGNQPQHF. The chain combines TRBV2 with TRBJ1-5; the D gene is possibly TRBD1 (5 bases). CDR3 length: 14 amino acids. Germline CDR1 and CDR2: SNHLY and FYNNEI. V was cut by 5 bases and J by 2 bases, with 10 bases left in between.

The chain uses TRBV10-3 and TRBJ2-3; tentatively, D is TRBD2 (5 bases). The germline gives CDR1 ENHRY, CDR2 SYGVKD. V was trimmed by 11 bases and J by 5 bases, leaving 17 bases between them. The CDR3 sequence is 13 residues long. The CDR3 DNA reads as TGTGCCCTAGGGAGCCTTCTGGGAGATACGCAGTATTTT. It encodes CALGSLLGDTQYF.

The chain carries TRBV9 and TRBJ1-4; possibly TRBD1 for D (5 bases). There are 18 residues in the CDR3. V lost 0 bases, J lost 0 bases, and 15 bases lay in between. The germline gives CDR1 SGDLS, CDR2 YYNGEE. CDR3 region: CASSVDGTAASTNEKLFF. The CDR3, as DNA: TGTGCCAGCAGCGTAGACGGGACGGCGGCATCAACTAATGAAAAACTGTTTTTT.

The chain carries TRBV4-1 and TRBJ1-2; the match to TRBD1 covers 7 bases. V was clipped by 3 bases and J by 3 bases; unmatched bases: 4. The CDR3 is 14 amino acids. The germline V gene encodes CDR1 MGHRA and CDR2 YSYEKL. The CDR3 here is CASSHAGTDYGYTF. CDR3 DNA: TGCGCCAGCAGCCATGCCGGGACAGACTATGGCTACACCTTC.

This chain connects TRBV19 to TRBJ2-3, with 10 bases identical to TRBD2. J gave up 4 bases and V 1 base, and 8 bases lay outside the gene matches. The CDR3 has 17 amino acids. Germline CDR1 is LNHDA and CDR2 is SQIVND (reference sequence). CDR3 DNA sequence: TGTGCCAGTAGTATAGGTAGGCGGCTAGCGGGAGCAGATACGCAGTATTTT. Amino acid sequence: CASSIGRRLAGADTQYF.

The chain uses TRBV11-3 and TRBJ2-2, with 8 bases lining up with TRBD1. CDR1 and CDR2 (germline): SGHNT, YENEEA. The V gene end was trimmed by 8 bases and the J gene end by 5 bases; junction bases not matched to a gene: 7. This CDR3 spans 14 amino acids. This CDR3 is CASRRDRSTGELFF. The CDR3 region has the DNA TGTGCCAGCCGCCGGGACAGGTCGACCGGGGAGCTGTTTTTT.

The chain links TRBV30 to TRBJ1-6, with D maybe TRBD1 (6 bases). From germline, CDR1 is GTSNPN and CDR2 SVGIG (reference sequence). Trimming took off 3 bases at V and 2 bases at J, with 8 bases between the two ends. This CDR3 comprises 14 residues. Written as DNA, the CDR3 is TGTGCCTGGAGAGGGGGAACCTATAATTCACCCCTCCACTTT. Protein sequence: CAWRGGTYNSPLHF.

This clone was counted between two and nine times. This chain uses TRBV19 with TRBJ2-7; a weak D match, TRBD2 (5 bases). Germline V CDR1 and CDR2: LNHDA, SQIVND (reference sequence). The CDR3 totals 15 residues. V lost 1 base and J lost 3, with 13 bases in between. The CDR3 region has the DNA TGTGCCAGTAGTATAGTGGGAGCGCTCGACTACGAGCAGTACTTC. Its translation: CASSIVGALDYEQYF.

CDR3 sequence reads: CASSSAGGYGYTF. The CDR3, as DNA: TGTGCCAGTTCCTCGGCAGGGGGCTATGGCTACACCTTC. V and J are TRBV19 and TRBJ1-2; 7 positions agree with TRBD1. CDR1 and CDR2 from the germline V gene are LNHDA and SQIVND (reference sequence). V lost 8 bases to trimming and J lost 4 bases; unmatched junction nucleotides: 7. The CDR3 sequence is 13 residues long.

V and J are TRBV6-6 and TRBJ2-1; D is possibly TRBD2 (7 bases). V lost 2 bases and J 7 bases, leaving 18 bases between the germline ends. CDR1 is MNHNY and CDR2 is SVGAGI in the germline V gene (reference sequence). The CDR3 length is 16 residues. CDR3 region: CASSYMGGLVENEQFF. DNA for the CDR3: TGTGCCAGCAGTTACATGGGGGGGCTAGTTGAAAATGAGCAGTTCTTC.